The subject of this entry is one T cell receptor beta chain. Its target is unknown. Given the absence of the conserved phenylalanine or tryptophan at the CDR3 end, a read error is likely. Amplification of TCR beta CDR3 regions used RNA transcripts. HTBI-primed RT-PCR formed the first round, and a multiplex PCR formed the second. TCRdb re-derived calls from the multiplex PCR reads in MiXCR, one entry per CDR3 protein. The sample includes 600,000 to 700,000 distinct CDR3 sequences, about two fifths of them seen just once. This sample is drawn from a study of Graves' ophthalmopathy and Graves' hyperthyroidism. Notes on the study in general: A majority of expanded thyroid clonotypes exceeding 0.001 frequency were likewise present in blood.

Germline V CDR1 and CDR2: SQVTM, ANQGSEA. CDR3 length: 12 residues. V was cut by 7 bases and J by 0 bases, with 4 bases left in between. Certain patients, namely those with other autoimmune diseases, uncontrolled infections, pregnancy or lactation, were excluded. The TCR sequence derives from an adult man with Graves' ophthalmopathy. The rearrangement joins TRBV29-1 to TRBJ2-6; no clear D gene. The sequencing input was peripheral blood. CDR3 DNA: TGCAGCGGCAGCTCTGGGGCCAACGTCCTGACTTCC. It translates to CSGSSGANVLTS.